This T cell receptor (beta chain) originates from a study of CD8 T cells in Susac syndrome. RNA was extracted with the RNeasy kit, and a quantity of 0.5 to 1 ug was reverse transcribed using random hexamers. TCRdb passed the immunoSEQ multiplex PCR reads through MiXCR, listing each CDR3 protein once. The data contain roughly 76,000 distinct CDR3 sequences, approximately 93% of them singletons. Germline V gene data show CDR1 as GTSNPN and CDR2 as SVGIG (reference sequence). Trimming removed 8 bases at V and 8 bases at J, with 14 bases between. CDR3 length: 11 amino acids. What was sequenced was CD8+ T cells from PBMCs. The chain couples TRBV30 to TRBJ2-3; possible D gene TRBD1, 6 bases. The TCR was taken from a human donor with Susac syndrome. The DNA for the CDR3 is TGTGCCCACAGTAGGGGGAGTACGCAGTATTTT. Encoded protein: CAHSRGSTQYF.